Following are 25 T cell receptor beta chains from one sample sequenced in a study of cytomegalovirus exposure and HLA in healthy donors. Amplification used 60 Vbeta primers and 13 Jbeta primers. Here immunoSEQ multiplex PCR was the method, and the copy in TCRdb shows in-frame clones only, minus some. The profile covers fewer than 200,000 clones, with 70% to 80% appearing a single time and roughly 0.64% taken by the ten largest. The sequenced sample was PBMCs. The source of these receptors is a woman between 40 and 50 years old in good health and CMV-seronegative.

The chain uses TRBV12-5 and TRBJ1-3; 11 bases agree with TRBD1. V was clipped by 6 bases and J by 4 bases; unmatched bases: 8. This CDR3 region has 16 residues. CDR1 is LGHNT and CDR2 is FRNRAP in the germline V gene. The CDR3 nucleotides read TGTGCTAGTGGGCCCGGACAGGGGGCATCGGGAAACACCATATATTTT. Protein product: CASGPGQGASGNTIYF.

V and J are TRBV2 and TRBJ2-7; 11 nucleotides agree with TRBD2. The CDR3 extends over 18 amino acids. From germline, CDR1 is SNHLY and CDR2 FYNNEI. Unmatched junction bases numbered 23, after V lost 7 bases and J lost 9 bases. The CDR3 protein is CASTPRLAGHSNYYGQYF. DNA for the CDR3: TGTGCCAGCACCCCAAGACTAGCGGGACACTCCAACTACTATGGGCAGTACTTC.

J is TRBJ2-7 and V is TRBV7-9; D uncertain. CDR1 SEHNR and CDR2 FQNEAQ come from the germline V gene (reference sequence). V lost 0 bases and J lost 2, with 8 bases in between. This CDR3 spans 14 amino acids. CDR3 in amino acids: CASSLAAQPYEQYF. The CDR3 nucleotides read TGTGCCAGCAGCTTAGCGGCCCAACCCTACGAGCAGTACTTC. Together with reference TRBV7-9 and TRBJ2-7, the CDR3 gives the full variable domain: DTGVSQNPRHKITKRGQNVTFRCDPISEHNRLYWYRQTLGQGPEFLTYFQNEAQLEKSRLLSDRFSAERPKGSFSTLEIQRTEQGDSAMYLCASSLAAQPYEQYFGPGTRLTVT.

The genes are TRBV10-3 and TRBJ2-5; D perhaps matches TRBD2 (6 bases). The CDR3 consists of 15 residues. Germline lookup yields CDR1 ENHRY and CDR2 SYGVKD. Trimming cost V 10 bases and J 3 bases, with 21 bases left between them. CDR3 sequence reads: CARGGTGTGKETQYF. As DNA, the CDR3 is TGTGCCAGGGGAGGAACCGGGACCGGCAAAGAGACCCAGTACTTC.

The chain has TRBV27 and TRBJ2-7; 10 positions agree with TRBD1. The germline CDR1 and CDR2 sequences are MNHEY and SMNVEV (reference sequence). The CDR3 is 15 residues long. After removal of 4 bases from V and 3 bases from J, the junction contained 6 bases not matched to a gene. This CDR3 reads CASSSRDRGFYEQYF. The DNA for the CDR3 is TGTGCCAGCAGTTCCCGGGACAGGGGCTTCTACGAGCAGTACTTC.

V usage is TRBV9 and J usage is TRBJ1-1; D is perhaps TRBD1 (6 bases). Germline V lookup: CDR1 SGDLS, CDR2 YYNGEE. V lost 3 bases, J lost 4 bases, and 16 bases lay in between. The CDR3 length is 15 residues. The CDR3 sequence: CASSGGGLGATEAFF. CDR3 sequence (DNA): TGTGCCAGCAGCGGGGGGGGCCTTGGAGCCACTGAAGCTTTCTTT.

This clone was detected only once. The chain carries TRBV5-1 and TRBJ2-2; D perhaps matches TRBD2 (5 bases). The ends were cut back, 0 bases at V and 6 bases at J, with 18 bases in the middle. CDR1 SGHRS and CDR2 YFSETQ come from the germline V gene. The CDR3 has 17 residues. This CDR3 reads CASSLVGLAPPAGELFF. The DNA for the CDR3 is TGCGCCAGCAGCTTGGTGGGTCTAGCCCCTCCGGCCGGGGAGCTGTTTTTT.

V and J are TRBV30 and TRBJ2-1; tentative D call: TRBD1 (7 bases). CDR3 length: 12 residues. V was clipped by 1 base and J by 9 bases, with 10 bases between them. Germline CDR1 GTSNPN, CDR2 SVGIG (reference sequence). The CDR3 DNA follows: TGTGCCTGGAGTGGACAGGGAGGTGAGCAGTTCTTC. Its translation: CAWSGQGGEQFF.

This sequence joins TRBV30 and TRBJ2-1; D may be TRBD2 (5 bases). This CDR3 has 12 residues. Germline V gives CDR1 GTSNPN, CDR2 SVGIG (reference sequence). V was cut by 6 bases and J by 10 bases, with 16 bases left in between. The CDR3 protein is CACLREGCEQFF. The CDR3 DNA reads TGTGCCTGCCTACGTGAGGGTTGCGAGCAGTTCTTC. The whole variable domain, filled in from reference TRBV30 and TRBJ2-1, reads SQTIHQWPATLVQPVGSPLSLECTVEGTSNPNLYWYRQAAGRGLQLLFYSVGIGQISSEVPQNLSASRPQDRQFILSSKKLLLSDSGFYLCACLREGCEQFFGPGTRLTVL.

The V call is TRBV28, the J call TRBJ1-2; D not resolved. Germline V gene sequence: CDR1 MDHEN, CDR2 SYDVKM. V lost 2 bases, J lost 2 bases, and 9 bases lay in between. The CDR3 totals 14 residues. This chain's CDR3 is CASSLDPGNYGYTF. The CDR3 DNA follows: TGTGCCAGCAGTTTAGATCCCGGGAACTATGGCTACACCTTC.

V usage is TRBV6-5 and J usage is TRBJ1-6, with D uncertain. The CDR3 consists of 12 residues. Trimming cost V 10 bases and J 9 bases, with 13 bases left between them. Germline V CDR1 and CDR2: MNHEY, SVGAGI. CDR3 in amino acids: CATMTRSSPLHF. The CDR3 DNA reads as TGTGCCACCATGACACGTTCTTCACCCCTCCACTTT.

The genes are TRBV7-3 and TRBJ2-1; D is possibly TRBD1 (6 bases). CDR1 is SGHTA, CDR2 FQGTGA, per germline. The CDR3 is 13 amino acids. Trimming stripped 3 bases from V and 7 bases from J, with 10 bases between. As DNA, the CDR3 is TGTGCCAGCAGCTTGGGGGCGCTTAATGAGCAGTTCTTC. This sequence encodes CASSLGALNEQFF.

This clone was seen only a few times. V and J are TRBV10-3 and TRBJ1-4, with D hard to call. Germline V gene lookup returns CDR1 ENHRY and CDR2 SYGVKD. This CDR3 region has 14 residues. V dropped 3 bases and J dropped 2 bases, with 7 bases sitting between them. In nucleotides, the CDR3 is TGTGCCATCAGTGAAGGAGGGACTAATGAAAAACTGTTTTTT. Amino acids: CAISEGGTNEKLFF.

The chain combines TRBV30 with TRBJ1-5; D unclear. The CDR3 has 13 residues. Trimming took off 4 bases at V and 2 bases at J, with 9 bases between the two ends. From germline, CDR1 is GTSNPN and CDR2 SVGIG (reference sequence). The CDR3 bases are TGTGCCTGGACCCCCGGGGGCAATCAGCCCCAGCATTTT. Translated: CAWTPGGNQPQHF.

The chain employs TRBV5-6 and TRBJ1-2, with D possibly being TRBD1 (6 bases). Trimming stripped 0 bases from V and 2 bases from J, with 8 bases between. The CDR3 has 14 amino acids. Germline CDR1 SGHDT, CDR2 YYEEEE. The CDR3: CASSLGQGNYGYTF. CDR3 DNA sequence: TGTGCCAGCAGCTTGGGGCAGGGGAACTATGGCTACACCTTC. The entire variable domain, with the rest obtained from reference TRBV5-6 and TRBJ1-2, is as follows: DAGVTQSPTHLIKTRGQQVTLRCSPKSGHDTVSWYQQALGQGPQFIFQYYEEEERQRGNFPDRFSGHQFPNYSSELNVNALLLGDSALYLCASSLGQGNYGYTFGSGTRLTVV.

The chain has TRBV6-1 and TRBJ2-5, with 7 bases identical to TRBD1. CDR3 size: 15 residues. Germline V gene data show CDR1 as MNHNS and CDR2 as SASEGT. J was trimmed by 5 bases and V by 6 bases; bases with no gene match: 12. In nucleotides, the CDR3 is TGTGCCAGCAGGCTCCCGACAGGGCTGGAGGAGACCCAGTACTTC. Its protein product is CASRLPTGLEETQYF.

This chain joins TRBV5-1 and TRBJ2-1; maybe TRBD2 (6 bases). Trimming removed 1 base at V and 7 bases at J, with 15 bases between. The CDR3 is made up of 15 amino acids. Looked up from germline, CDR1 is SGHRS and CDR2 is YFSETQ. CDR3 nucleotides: TGCGCCAGCAGCTTGACTGTCGTTCGGGGGAATGAGCAGTTCTTC. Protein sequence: CASSLTVVRGNEQFF.

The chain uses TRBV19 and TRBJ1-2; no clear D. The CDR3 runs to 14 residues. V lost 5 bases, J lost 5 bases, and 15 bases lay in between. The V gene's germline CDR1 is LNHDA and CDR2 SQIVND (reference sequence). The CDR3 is CASSLGPYLYGYTF. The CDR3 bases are TGTGCCAGTAGTTTAGGGCCGTATTTGTATGGCTACACCTTC.

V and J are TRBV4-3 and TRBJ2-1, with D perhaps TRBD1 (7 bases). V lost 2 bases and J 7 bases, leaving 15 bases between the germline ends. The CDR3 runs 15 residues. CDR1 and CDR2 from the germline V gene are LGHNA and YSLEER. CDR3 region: CASSQQQGGWNEQFF. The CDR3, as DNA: TGCGCCAGCAGCCAACAGCAGGGGGGTTGGAATGAGCAGTTCTTC.

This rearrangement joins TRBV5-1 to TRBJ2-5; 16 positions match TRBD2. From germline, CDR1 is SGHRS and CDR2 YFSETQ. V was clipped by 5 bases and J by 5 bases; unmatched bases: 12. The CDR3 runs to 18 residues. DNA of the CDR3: TGCGCCAGCAGTCCTGGGACTAGCGGGAGGGCTTCTGGGGAGACCCAGTACTTC. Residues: CASSPGTSGRASGETQYF.

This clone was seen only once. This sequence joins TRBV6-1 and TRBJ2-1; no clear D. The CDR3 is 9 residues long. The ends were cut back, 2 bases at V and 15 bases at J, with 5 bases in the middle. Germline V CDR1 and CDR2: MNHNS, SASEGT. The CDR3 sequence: CASSEPRFF. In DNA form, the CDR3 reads TGTGCCAGCAGTGAACCTCGGTTCTTC.

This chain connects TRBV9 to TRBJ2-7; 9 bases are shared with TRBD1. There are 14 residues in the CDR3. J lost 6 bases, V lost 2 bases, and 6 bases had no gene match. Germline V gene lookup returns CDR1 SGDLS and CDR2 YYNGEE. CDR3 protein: CASSVGTGPSEQYF. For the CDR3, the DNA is TGTGCCAGCAGCGTGGGGACAGGGCCAAGCGAGCAGTACTTC.

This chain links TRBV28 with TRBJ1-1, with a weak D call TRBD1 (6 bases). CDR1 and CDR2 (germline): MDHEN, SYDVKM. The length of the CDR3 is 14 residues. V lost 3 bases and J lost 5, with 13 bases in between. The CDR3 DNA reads TGTGCCAGCAGTTTGGCAGGGGACGGGACTGAAGCTTTCTTT. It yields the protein CASSLAGDGTEAFF.

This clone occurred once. The CDR3 is CASSLSGYGYTF. The CDR3 DNA follows: TGTGCCAGCAGCTTATCCGGCTATGGCTACACCTTC. The V call is TRBV11-2, the J call TRBJ1-2; D gene uncertain. From germline, CDR1 is SGHAT and CDR2 FQNNGV. V lost 2 bases to trimming and J lost 4 bases, with 5 bases between them. The CDR3 spans 12 residues.

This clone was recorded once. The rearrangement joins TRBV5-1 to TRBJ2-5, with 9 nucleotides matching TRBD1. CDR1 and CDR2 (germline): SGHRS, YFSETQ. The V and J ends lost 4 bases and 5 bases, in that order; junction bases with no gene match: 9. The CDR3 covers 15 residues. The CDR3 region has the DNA TGCGCCAGCAGCGGGCCCACAGGGGGCTCGGAGACCCAGTACTTC. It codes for CASSGPTGGSETQYF.